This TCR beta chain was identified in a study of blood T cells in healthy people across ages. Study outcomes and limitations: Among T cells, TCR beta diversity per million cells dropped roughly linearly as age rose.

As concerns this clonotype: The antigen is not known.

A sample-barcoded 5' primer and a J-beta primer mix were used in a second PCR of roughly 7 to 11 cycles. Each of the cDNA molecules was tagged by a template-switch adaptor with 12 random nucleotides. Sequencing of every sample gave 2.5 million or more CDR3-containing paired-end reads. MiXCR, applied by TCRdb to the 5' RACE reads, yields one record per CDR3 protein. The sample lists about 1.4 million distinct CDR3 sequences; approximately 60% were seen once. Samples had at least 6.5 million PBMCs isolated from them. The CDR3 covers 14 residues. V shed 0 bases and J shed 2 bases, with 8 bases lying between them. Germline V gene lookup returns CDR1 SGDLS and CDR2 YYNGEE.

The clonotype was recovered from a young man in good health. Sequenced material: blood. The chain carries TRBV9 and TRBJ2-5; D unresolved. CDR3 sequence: CASSVGLGQETQYF. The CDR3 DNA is TGTGCCAGCAGCGTAGGGTTAGGGCAAGAGACCCAGTACTTC.